One T cell receptor (beta chain) is described in this entry. The germline gene is not matched at one end of the junction; a read error may be the cause. Here immunoSEQ multiplex PCR was the method, and the copy in TCRdb shows in-frame clones only, minus some. The table lists some 100,000 clones, 75% to 90% of them singletons, with about 8% in the top ten. The entry originates in a study of control samples from healthy donors and cancer patients. The CDR3 totals 11 residues. The germline V gene has CDR1 SGHDT and CDR2 YYEEEE. Material for sequencing was blood. This receptor was identified in a man younger than 40 in good health. The chain uses TRBV5-6 and TRBJ2-5; D possibly uses TRBD1 or TRBD2 (5 bases each). CDR3 coding DNA: TGTGCCAGCAGCCTCGGGGAAAGACAGAACTTC. Amino acids: CASSLGERQNF.